These 14 T cell receptor beta chains came from one sample sequenced in a study of blood T cell repertoires in COVID-19. Sequencing used immunoSEQ multiplex PCR; TCRdb keeps in-frame clones, though not all of them. Of approximately 240,000 clones detected, approximately 82% appear once; the ten largest clones hold 4.5% to 6%. Sequenced sample: peripheral blood. Receptors were obtained from a woman of 80 years or more with active or convalescent COVID-19.

CDR3 protein: CASSLDSGSNQPQHF. In DNA form, the CDR3 reads TGCGCCAGCAGCTTGGATTCGGGTAGCAATCAGCCCCAGCATTTT. This rearrangement joins TRBV5-1 to TRBJ1-5; D unresolved. Germline CDR1 SGHRS, CDR2 YFSETQ. This CDR3 is 15 amino acids long. Trimming removed 0 bases at V and 0 bases at J, with 7 bases between.

This clone was seen just once. The rearrangement joins TRBV12-3 or TRBV12-4 to TRBJ1-1; weak D call: TRBD1 (6 bases). V lost 6 bases to trimming and J lost 11 bases, with 13 bases between them. The CDR3 length is 11 residues. Here the CDR3 DNA reads TGTGCCAGCAGCACAGGGTCGAACGCTTTCTTT. It encodes CASSTGSNAFF.

The chain recombines TRBV24-1 with TRBJ2-3; TRBD2 matches 10 bases. J gave up 6 bases and V 10 bases, and 15 bases lay outside the gene matches. Germline V gene lookup returns CDR1 KGHDR and CDR2 SFDVKD. This CDR3 is 16 amino acids long. The chain's CDR3 is CATAPTTSGTRDTQYF. Here the CDR3 DNA reads TGTGCCACAGCCCCCACTACTAGCGGGACCAGGGATACGCAGTATTTT.

This clone occurred a few times. This chain connects TRBV5-8 to TRBJ2-2; 7 nucleotides match TRBD2. Germline V lookup: CDR1 SGHTS, CDR2 YDEGEE. The CDR3 has 15 amino acids. V lost 4 bases to trimming and J lost 0 bases; unmatched junction nucleotides: 3. CDR3 sequence reads: CASSSGTSNTGELFF. The CDR3 DNA is TGTGCCAGCAGCAGCGGGACCTCGAACACCGGGGAGCTGTTTTTT.

This chain joins TRBV11-3 and TRBJ2-7, with 13 bases matching TRBD2. CDR1 is SGHNT, CDR2 YENEEA, per germline. Trimming at V came to 4 bases and at J to 2 bases, leaving 2 bases not matched to a gene. This CDR3 has 15 amino acids. The CDR3 sequence is CASSSGLAGAYEQYF. CDR3 in DNA: TGTGCCAGCAGCTCAGGACTAGCGGGAGCCTACGAGCAGTACTTC.

The table lists this clone with many counts. The gene calls are TRBV28 and TRBJ1-5; D perhaps matches TRBD1 (5 bases). With 5 bases removed from V and 1 base from J, the gap between germline ends came to 9 bases. The CDR3 contains 14 residues. Germline-derived CDR1 and CDR2 are MDHEN and SYDVKM. CDR3 sequence reads: CASSGDLSNQPQHF. In DNA, the CDR3 is TGTGCCAGCAGTGGGGACTTGAGCAATCAGCCCCAGCATTTT.

V gene TRBV10-3 combines with J gene TRBJ1-5, with 9 bases matching TRBD1. Trimming at V came to 3 bases and at J to 4 bases, leaving 1 base not matched to a gene. Germline CDR1 ENHRY, CDR2 SYGVKD. This CDR3 has 14 amino acids. CDR3 loop: CAISDGQGNQPQHF. Here the CDR3 DNA reads TGTGCCATCAGTGACGGACAGGGGAATCAGCCCCAGCATTTT.

In DNA, the CDR3 is TGTGCCAGCAGTCCGGGACTAGCGGGGAGCACAGATACGCAGTATTTT. It yields the protein CASSPGLAGSTDTQYF. The V and J genes are TRBV28 and TRBJ2-3; 13 nucleotides agree with TRBD2. The CDR3 has 16 residues. Germline V gives CDR1 MDHEN, CDR2 SYDVKM. V shed 5 bases and J 0 bases; nucleotides not matched to a gene: 2.

This chain connects TRBV6-5 to TRBJ2-3; no firm D call. The CDR3 sequence is 15 residues long. V dropped 0 bases and J dropped 0 bases, with 7 bases sitting between them. Germline V lookup: CDR1 MNHEY, CDR2 SVGAGI. CDR3 loop: CASSYSGVSTDTQYF. In nucleotides, the CDR3 is TGTGCCAGCAGTTACTCGGGCGTCAGCACAGATACGCAGTATTTT.

This clone was detected only a few times. This chain connects TRBV28 to TRBJ1-3; no definite D call. Trimming cost V 3 bases and J 3 bases, with 9 bases left between them. The CDR3 has 14 amino acids. Germline CDR1 is MDHEN and CDR2 is SYDVKM. The CDR3 coding sequence is TGTGCCAGCAGTTTTCGGGGATTTGGAAACACCATATATTTT. Translating gives CASSFRGFGNTIYF.

This clone has a handful of counts. J is TRBJ1-1 and V is TRBV24-1, with a possible D match to TRBD1 (6 bases). The CDR3 loop spans 12 amino acids. V gave up 2 bases and J gave up 8 bases, with 8 bases separating them. Germline CDR1 is KGHDR and CDR2 is SFDVKD. The CDR3, as DNA: TGTGCCACCAGTGATTGGCAGGGGGAAGCTTTCTTT. As protein: CATSDWQGEAFF.

This clone was detected a few times. This rearrangement joins TRBV5-1 to TRBJ2-3, with TRBD1 identical over 8 bases. The CDR3 is 14 residues long. Trimming took 4 bases from V and 3 from J; bases not matched to a gene: 4. Germline CDR1 SGHRS, CDR2 YFSETQ. The CDR3 nucleotides are TGCGCCAGCAGCATAGGACAGGGAACAGATACGCAGTATTTT. It translates to CASSIGQGTDTQYF.

Comments on this clone: It is unclear where the CDR3 begins or ends on the DNA, so no DNA is shown, and the CDR3 is as TCRdb lists it. The chain uses TRBV7-8 and TRBJ2-1; TRBD1 is the table's D call, not checked against the DNA. CDR1 and CDR2 (germline): SGHVS, FQNEAQ. Inclusive of both ends, the CDR3 amounts to 15 amino acids. This CDR3 is CASSTAWGQGASGFF.

The J gene is TRBJ1-4, the V gene TRBV6-6, with a tentative D call TRBD1 (5 bases). Per the germline V gene, CDR1 is MNHNY and CDR2 is SVGAGI (reference sequence). The CDR3 is 11 amino acids. V was pared by 8 bases and J by 8 bases, with 9 bases between. The CDR3 here is CASQGNEKLFF. In DNA form, the CDR3 reads TGTGCCAGCCAGGGTAACGAAAAACTGTTTTTT.